The following is a T cell receptor (beta chain) sequence with its context. The specificity of this receptor is unknown. No base qualities exist here, and no much larger clone lies one base off it. This specimen comes from a study of cytomegalovirus exposure and HLA in healthy donors listed by TCRdb under 2017. Describing the broader study: An earlier analysis of approximately 640 of the donors reported 276 Gb of sequence data and 100 million to 140 million unique TCR beta sequences from about 179 million T cells. An early release that covered about 640 HLA-typed donors contained 250 to 350 gigabases of sequencing data and roughly 84 million unique TCR sequences. Among the roughly 400 genotyped donors, under 90% belonged to the genetic ancestry cluster associated with self-reported Caucasian donors. The aim of the study was to test whether cataloging public T cell receptors could identify signatures of past pathogen exposure. The study profiled the T cell repertoires of 500 to 800 subjects by immunosequencing and related them to cytomegalovirus serostatus. A separate validation cohort of 100 to 150 different subjects was used in addition to the approximately 700-subject first cohort. To predict cytomegalovirus infection status, the study combined high-throughput TCR immunosequencing, statistical association of individual TCRs with disease status, and machine learning. A later analysis re-analyzed previously published TCR beta repertoires from roughly 690 donors and added high-resolution HLA genotyping to study TCR occurrence patterns. Rather than drawing on any new phenotypic data, the later analysis identified candidate immune exposures from TCR beta sequences and the way those sequences occurred across donors. An earlier analysis of several hundred of the donors used high-throughput TCR beta sequencing to judge whether each TCR beta V gene segment behaved as functional or pseudogenic. Donor age, sex, ethnicity and CMV serostatus were compiled alongside the repertoire data. Genome-wide SNP genotypes for about 65% of the roughly 670 donors were used in a later genetic analysis, which treated that subset as a discovery cohort. Every discovery cohort repertoire had been produced on one sequencing platform. HLA typing covered class I and class II loci at four-digit resolution. Typing coverage differed by locus: A, B, C, DRB1 and DQB1 were typed in about 620-640 donors, DQA1 in about 560, DPA1 in 600 to 610, and DPB1 in 400 to 480. Because of strong linkage in the cohort, a few DR-DQ haplotypes were treated as single units for association and clustering. Across about 370 genotyped donors of the cohort, an average of approximately 220,000 unique TCR beta nucleotide sequences per donor were sequenced, and 15% to 20% of those sequences were non-productive. Beyond this particular receptor, the publication reports: Cytomegalovirus status was reported to be diagnosed by the classifier with high specificity and sensitivity in both the original and validation cohorts. Linkage disequilibrium might explain the correlated functional status among segregating V segments, but an unknown experimental factor could not be ruled out. In a later analysis, 16,951 TCR beta sequences were associated with specific HLA alleles at a false discovery rate of 0.05. In an earlier analysis of a few hundred of the donors, most TCR beta V segments were observed in productive rearrangements about 87% or about 30% of the time, broadly matching IMGT annotations. Because the 87-base-pair reads could not distinguish some IMGT-functional V segments, including TRBV6-2 and TRBV6-3, those segments were excluded. The sequencing pipeline was judged likely to have produced a cluster of highly shared sequence variants as a technical artifact. The presence/absence analyses assumed that sequencing depth was roughly uniform across donors, and that assumption may not be true. According to the authors, the approach could potentially be generalized to other disease states and immunological phenotypes. A later analysis found that TCR association rates varied across HLA loci, with DRB1 alleles showing the most associated TCRs and HLA-C alleles the fewest. Assigning TCR associations to individual alleles was difficult when HLA alleles, especially DR and DQ, strongly co-occurred. In this cohort, only TCR beta chains were sequenced, and detectable features were limited by the absence of alpha or paired-chain data. The study gave a list of 150 to 200 TCR beta chains associated with cytomegalovirus. Roughly 17 rarely observed V segments, including chromosome 9 orphons, were excluded from the earlier analysis of approximately 600 of the donors because counts were too low. A few of the identified cytomegalovirus-associated TCR beta chains were confirmed in vitro to be specific for cytomegalovirus antigens. According to a later genetic analysis, donors in an Asian-associated ancestry cluster had fewer N-insertions in productive TCRs than the roughly 700-donor mean. A later genetic analysis associated a missense DCLRE1C variant with V-gene and J-gene trimming of TCR beta chains, and an independent cohort replicated the association. Compared with equally common non-associated chains, HLA-associated TCR beta chains in a later analysis were more clonally expanded and had lower generation probabilities. According to a later analysis, most CMV-associated TCR beta chains appeared to be HLA-restricted, and the HLA associations seemed to be driven largely by CMV exposure. Because HLA typing was unavailable for some donors at each locus, only the typed subset was used in association tests. Most TCR sequences were observed very rarely across donors, whereas some public TCRs were present in many individuals. CMV serostatus was the only immune exposure information available for the cohort. Several of the top co-occurrence clusters appeared to be linked to parvovirus B19, influenza, CMV and Epstein-Barr virus, according to a later analysis. A further reported finding was that TCR beta sequences accurately predicted the HLA-A and HLA-B alleles for most subjects in the first cohort.

Counted from cysteine to phenylalanine, this CDR3 has 14 amino acids. Only the CDR3 DNA is retained, 42 bases long and in frame from the first base. Trimming removed 0 bases from V and 13 bases from J; the gene matches leave 8 bases unexplained. From the germline V gene (reference sequence), CDR1 is SEHNR and CDR2 is FQNEAQ. The cohort was made up of 666 healthy bone marrow donors. At the time of sampling, all cohort members were nominally healthy, though unrecorded immune exposures were likely present. The donor was CMV seronegative and belonged to the group of over 300 seronegative cohort members. A peripheral blood sample was provided by each donor, and peripheral blood mononuclear cells were used for TCR beta sequencing. Genomic DNA was extracted from the blood cell samples with the Qiagen DNeasy Blood Extraction Kit. To prepare the library, the immunoSEQ multiplex PCR assay was applied. For the multiplex PCR, a mixture combining 60 forward primers for TCR Vbeta segments and 13 reverse primers for TCR Jbeta segments was used. Amplification of the CDR3 region of rearranged TCR beta genes was performed with a multiplex PCR assay on genomic DNA. The Illumina HiSeq System was used to sequence the amplified TCR beta libraries as 87-base-pair reads. Regarding the original processing steps: In a later analysis, tens of millions of unique TCR beta chains were counted across the 500 to 700 repertoires, and roughly 11 million of these chains were shared by at least two donors. Raw reads were error-corrected and collapsed into unique sequences by a nearest-neighbor algorithm in which closely related sequences were merged to remove PCR and sequencing errors. Alignment of CDR3 sequences to IMGT reference sequences was used to assign V, D and J gene segments. For a sequence to be retained, at least a six-nucleotide match to both a V gene segment and a J gene segment was required. A rearrangement was called productive if the CDR3 had no stop codons and remained in frame with V and J, and every other rearrangement was called non-productive. Following IMGT convention, CDR3 was defined as the stretch from the second conserved V-encoded cysteine up to the conserved J-encoded phenylalanine. The earlier analysis of around 640 of the donors excluded sequences that lacked an unambiguous match to a single V gene segment. In an earlier analysis of 587 of the donors, V segments were called functional above 56.7% productive rearrangements and were called segregating when the between-donor standard deviation exceeded 5%. To diagnose cytomegalovirus status from the catalog of TCR beta chain sequences, a statistical classification framework was built. In a later analysis, TCR nucleotide sequences were compared against IMGT/GENE-DB human TR gene sequences so that V and J genes could be assigned. The TCRdist pipeline was used in a later analysis to assign CDR3 sequences and most-parsimonious VDJ recombination scenarios. A later analysis defined each TCR beta chain by its CDR3 amino acid sequence plus V-gene family, and excluded reads lacking a unique V-gene family. A later analysis removed 592 highly shared, low-generation-probability nucleotide sequences to deal with suspected cross-contamination and a sequencing artifact. In a later analysis, a clonal expansion index for each public chain was calculated from normalized within-repertoire ranks of inferred template counts. A later analysis computed generation probabilities with a VDJ recombination model fitted to out-of-frame rearrangements, and checked the results against IGoR. Hypergeometric tests were used in a later analysis to score TCR-TCR, TCR-HLA and TCR-CMV co-occurrence, with a repertoire-size bias correction applied to the TCR pairs. To estimate false discovery rates, a later analysis permuted the HLA or CMV assignments 20 times. In a later analysis, co-occurring TCRs were grouped with DBSCAN, and TCRdist sequence similarity was added when clustering was performed within HLA-allele-positive subsets. For co-occurrence clustering, repertoires with fewer than 30,000 or more than 120,000 public chains were excluded, along with roughly 5 repertoires with anomalous nucleotide sharing. Drawn from immuneACCESS, this table holds only the in-frame rearrangements with V and J called that TCRdb kept. Clones are partly lost; checked studies trace under half to an unresolved V gene and leave the rest unexplained. The V and J calls and clone size were taken over from that table, and D and trimming were inferred from the DNA. The table for this sample lists roughly 140,000 clones; 82% of them were counted only once. Around 2.5% of the sample comes from the top ten.

Sequencing was done on a sample of PBMCs. The receptor chain draws on TRBV7-9 and TRBJ2-1; a stretch of 8 junction bases matches TRBD2. The origin of this receptor is a male donor in good health and CMV-seronegative. The CDR3 sequence is CASSLASPAGVQFF. The sequenced DNA is TGTGCCAGCAGCTTAGCGTCTCCAGCGGGAGTTCAGTTCTTC.